These 27 T cell receptor beta chains originate from one sample sequenced in a study of cytomegalovirus exposure and HLA in healthy donors. The PCR employed 60 Vbeta primers together with 13 Jbeta primers. Clones were read by immunoSEQ multiplex PCR, and TCRdb kept only the in-frame ones, dropping some. The data hold 110,000 or so clones, with over 65% observed a single time. Sequencing used PBMCs. The receptors shown here come from a man aged 35-49 years in good health and CMV-seropositive.

The chain carries TRBV5-6 and TRBJ2-1; 14 bases align to TRBD2. Trimming at V came to 2 bases and at J to 5 bases, leaving 9 bases not matched to a gene. The germline gives CDR1 SGHDT, CDR2 YYEEEE. The CDR3 runs 18 residues. The CDR3 DNA reads as TGTGCCAGCAGCTTTCCCTTCATGACTAGCGGGGGGGACAATGAGCAGTTCTTC. Protein product: CASSFPFMTSGGDNEQFF.

This clone showed up just a few times. The rearrangement links TRBV7-8 to TRBJ2-7, with 8 bases lining up with TRBD2. V lost 1 base to trimming and J lost 4 bases; unmatched junction nucleotides: 9. The CDR3 has 16 amino acids. Germline V gene sequence: CDR1 SGHVS, CDR2 FQNEAQ. CDR3 sequence reads: CASSLVPAGVGYEQYF. The CDR3 nucleotides are TGTGCCAGCAGCTTAGTCCCAGCGGGAGTTGGTTACGAGCAGTACTTC.

This chain links TRBV5-6 with TRBJ2-2; D is perhaps TRBD1 (5 bases). From germline, CDR1 is SGHDT and CDR2 YYEEEE. The CDR3 has 15 amino acids. Deletions cut 1 base from V and 2 bases from J, with 9 bases between. The CDR3 bases are TGTGCCAGCAGCTTGACCAGGGTAAACACCGGGGAGCTGTTTTTT. It translates to CASSLTRVNTGELFF.

The table lists this clone with a few counts. This chain links TRBV6-6 with TRBJ2-1; 10 nucleotides line up with TRBD2. V dropped 2 bases and J dropped 8; count of bases not matched to a gene: 9. This CDR3 contains 16 residues. The germline V gene encodes CDR1 MNHNY and CDR2 SVGAGI (reference sequence). CDR3 sequence (DNA): TGTGCCAGCAGTTACCCCGCTAGCGGGAGTGCGGATGAGCAGTTCTTC. It translates to CASSYPASGSADEQFF.

The chain uses TRBV4-2 and TRBJ2-1; 11 bases fit TRBD2. Germline V gene sequence: CDR1 LGHNA, CDR2 YNFKEQ. The CDR3 totals 15 residues. V gave up 3 bases and J gave up 5 bases; unmatched junction bases: 3. In DNA, the CDR3 is TGTGCCAGCAGCCATGGGACTAGCGGAAACAATGAGCAGTTCTTC. Amino acids: CASSHGTSGNNEQFF.

The chain uses TRBV7-9 and TRBJ2-7; 8 bases are a match to TRBD2. V shed 5 bases and J 6 bases; nucleotides not matched to a gene: 9. Looked up from germline, CDR1 is SEHNR and CDR2 is FQNEAQ (reference sequence). The CDR3 runs 14 residues. The CDR3 sequence is CASSRPGTRGEQYF. The CDR3 DNA sequence: TGTGCCAGCAGCCGTCCCGGGACTAGAGGCGAGCAGTACTTC.

The rearrangement links TRBV4-1 to TRBJ1-2; possibly TRBD1 for D (6 bases). Germline CDR1 MGHRA, CDR2 YSYEKL. Trimming cost V 1 base and J 1 base, with 13 bases left between them. The CDR3 is 16 residues long. The CDR3 coding sequence is TGCGCCAGCAGCCAAGGGGGGGGGCAGATTAACTATGGCTACACCTTC. Amino acids: CASSQGGGQINYGYTF.

The chain recombines TRBV6-4 with TRBJ1-1; 7 nucleotides match TRBD1. The germline CDR1 and CDR2 sequences are MRHNA and SNTAGT. There are 17 residues in the CDR3. V shed 0 bases and J 4 bases; nucleotides not matched to a gene: 11. CDR3 residues: CASSDSYGGGRGTEAFF. The CDR3 bases are TGTGCCAGCAGTGACTCTTACGGAGGGGGCCGGGGCACTGAAGCTTTCTTT.

The chain joins TRBV15 to TRBJ1-5; 7 nucleotides agree with TRBD1. Trimming at V came to 5 bases and at J to 4 bases, leaving 8 bases not matched to a gene. Germline CDR1 reads LNHNV; CDR2 reads YYDKDF (reference sequence). This CDR3 spans 15 amino acids. The CDR3 here is CATSPTGLPNQPQHF. The CDR3 bases are TGTGCCACCAGCCCGACAGGGCTACCAAATCAGCCCCAGCATTTT. Combining the CDR3 with reference TRBV15 and TRBJ1-5 gives the whole variable domain DAMVIQNPRYQVTQFGKPVTLSCSQTLNHNVMYWYQQKSSQAPKLLFHYYDKDFNNEADTPDNFQSRRPNTSFCFLDIRSPGLGDTAMYLCATSPTGLPNQPQHFGDGTRLSIL.

This clone was observed a handful of times. This chain connects TRBV15 to TRBJ2-1, with D perhaps matching TRBD2 (6 bases). Germline-derived CDR1 and CDR2 are LNHNV and YYDKDF (reference sequence). This CDR3 has 15 residues. Trimming took 1 base from V and 8 from J, leaving 15 bases between them. CDR3 in DNA: TGTGCCACCAGCAGAGTGGTGGAGGGAGGCGATGAGCAGTTCTTC. Protein sequence: CATSRVVEGGDEQFF.

The CDR3 DNA reads TGTGCCAGCAGCCAAGGATCAGGAGCGGGGGGAAACAATGAGCAGTTCTTC. As protein: CASSQGSGAGGNNEQFF. This rearrangement joins TRBV4-2 to TRBJ2-1; TRBD2 matches at 9 bases. The CDR3 is made up of 17 amino acids. V shed 1 base and J 5 bases; nucleotides not matched to a gene: 9. Germline assignment: CDR1 LGHNA and CDR2 YNFKEQ.

The rearrangement joins TRBV7-9 to TRBJ2-5; 13 positions match TRBD2. The CDR3 length is 15 residues. Germline values: CDR1 SEHNR, CDR2 FQNEAQ (reference sequence). V gave up 5 bases and J gave up 4 bases; unmatched junction bases: 4. The CDR3 region is CASSQTSGRGETQYF. CDR3 coding DNA: TGTGCCAGCAGCCAAACTAGCGGGAGGGGAGAGACCCAGTACTTC.

The chain joins TRBV27 to TRBJ1-1; the D is unclear. CDR1 and CDR2 (germline): MNHEY, SMNVEV (reference sequence). CDR3 size: 14 residues. The ends were cut back, 6 bases at V and 3 bases at J, with 14 bases in the middle. The CDR3, as DNA: TGTGCCAGCAGGCCCACTGGAGGGTACACTGAAGCTTTCTTT. Translating gives CASRPTGGYTEAFF.

This clone appeared a single time. This chain connects TRBV28 to TRBJ2-7, with 8 bases lining up with TRBD2. Trimming took 5 bases from V and 6 from J; bases not matched to a gene: 3. The CDR3 runs to 12 residues. The germline gives CDR1 MDHEN, CDR2 SYDVKM. CDR3 bases: TGTGCCAGCAGTGGCCTAGCGGGCGAGCAGTACTTC. Amino acid sequence: CASSGLAGEQYF.

The J gene is TRBJ2-5, the V gene TRBV6-5; 10 nucleotides agree with TRBD1. The length of the CDR3 is 16 residues. Germline CDR1 MNHEY, CDR2 SVGAGI. Trimming cost V 4 bases and J 5 bases; bases outside gene matches: 10. The CDR3 spells CASSSDRQGARETQYF. The CDR3 nucleotides are TGTGCCAGCAGTTCCGACAGACAGGGGGCCCGGGAGACCCAGTACTTC.

The genes are TRBV2 and TRBJ2-7; tentative D call: TRBD2 (6 bases). The CDR3 runs 13 residues. V gave up 3 bases and J gave up 6 bases, with 12 bases separating them. Per the germline V gene, CDR1 is SNHLY and CDR2 is FYNNEI. The CDR3 sequence: CASSEFRGSEQYF. CDR3 coding DNA: TGTGCCAGCAGTGAGTTTCGGGGGAGCGAGCAGTACTTC.

The chain links TRBV9 to TRBJ2-5; D gene unclear. V was pared by 3 bases and J by 5 bases, with 14 bases between. Germline V lookup: CDR1 SGDLS, CDR2 YYNGEE. The CDR3 spans 14 residues. CDR3 amino acids: CASSADLAGETQYF. The CDR3 DNA follows: TGTGCCAGCAGCGCCGACTTGGCTGGGGAGACCCAGTACTTC. The full variable domain, completed using reference TRBV9 and TRBJ2-5, is DSGVTQTPKHLITATGQRVTLRCSPRSGDLSVYWYQQSLDQGLQFLIQYYNGEERAKGNILERFSAQQFPDLHSELNLSSLELGDSALYFCASSADLAGETQYFGPGTRLLVL.

The chain carries TRBV12-5 and TRBJ1-1; 9 bases agree with TRBD1. V trimming: 5 bases; J trimming: 5 bases; junction bases outside the gene matches: 6. From germline, CDR1 is LGHNT and CDR2 FRNRAP. This CDR3 has 14 residues. CDR3 nucleotides: TGTGCTAGTGGTACCACAGGGGGCGAGACTGAAGCTTTCTTT. Its translation is CASGTTGGETEAFF.

This chain uses TRBV10-3 with TRBJ1-1; 12 bases fit TRBD1. The CDR3 is 15 amino acids. J was trimmed by 6 bases and V by 4 bases; bases with no gene match: 6. CDR1 ENHRY and CDR2 SYGVKD come from the germline V gene. This CDR3 is CAISGDRGHLAEAFF. The CDR3 coding sequence is TGTGCCATCAGTGGGGACAGGGGGCACCTCGCTGAAGCTTTCTTT.

The chain combines TRBV4-1 with TRBJ2-7; 9 positions agree with TRBD1. The length of the CDR3 is 15 residues. V lost 1 base to trimming and J lost 3 bases; unmatched junction nucleotides: 4. Looked up from germline, CDR1 is MGHRA and CDR2 is YSYEKL. CDR3 amino acids: CASSQGGQGIYEQYF. In nucleotides, the CDR3 is TGCGCCAGCAGCCAAGGCGGACAGGGGATCTACGAGCAGTACTTC.

This clone was picked up a small number of times. The chain links TRBV19 to TRBJ2-5; 8 nucleotides align to TRBD1. Trimming cost V 7 bases and J 5 bases; bases outside gene matches: 9. CDR3 size: 14 residues. Per germline, CDR1 LNHDA and CDR2 SQIVND (reference sequence). CDR3 protein: CASKRDRGRETQYF. CDR3 coding DNA: TGTGCCAGTAAACGCGACAGGGGAAGGGAGACCCAGTACTTC. The complete variable domain, with remaining parts taken from reference TRBV19 and TRBJ2-5, reads DGGITQSPKYLFRKEGQNVTLSCEQNLNHDAMYWYRQDPGQGLRLIYYSQIVNDFQKGDIAEGYSVSREKKESFPLTVTSAQKNPTAFYLCASKRDRGRETQYFGPGTRLLVL.

The rearrangement joins TRBV27 to TRBJ2-1; D is ambiguous. Germline-derived CDR1 and CDR2 are MNHEY and SMNVEV (reference sequence). V was pared by 6 bases and J by 0 bases, with 15 bases between. The CDR3 is 16 residues long. For the CDR3, the DNA is TGTGCCAGCAGCACAGCAGGATTTAGCTCCTACAATGAGCAGTTCTTC. Translated, it gives CASSTAGFSSYNEQFF.

The chain couples TRBV29-1 to TRBJ2-2; 7 nucleotides align to TRBD1. The CDR3 totals 13 residues. Germline V CDR1 and CDR2: SQVTM, ANQGSEA. The V and J ends lost 7 bases and 6 bases, in that order; junction bases with no gene match: 8. The CDR3 nucleotides read TGCAGCGCAACCGACAGGGCGTCCGGGGAGCTGTTTTTT. This codes for CSATDRASGELFF.

CDR3 region: CAVRQGNGEQYF. CDR3 nucleotide sequence: TGTGCCGTAAGACAGGGAAACGGCGAGCAGTACTTC. The rearrangement joins TRBV15 to TRBJ2-7, with 7 positions matching TRBD1. In germline, CDR1 is LNHNV, CDR2 YYDKDF (reference sequence). The CDR3 length is 12 residues. V was clipped by 11 bases and J by 6 bases; unmatched bases: 10. The whole variable domain, filled in from reference TRBV15 and TRBJ2-7, reads DAMVIQNPRYQVTQFGKPVTLSCSQTLNHNVMYWYQQKSSQAPKLLFHYYDKDFNNEADTPDNFQSRRPNTSFCFLDIRSPGLGDTAMYLCAVRQGNGEQYFGPGTRLTVT.

This clone has a single count. The genes are TRBV7-2 and TRBJ2-5, with 7 bases fitting TRBD2. Germline CDR1 is SGHTA and CDR2 is FQGNSA. Germline trimming cut 5 bases from V and 5 bases from J; bases unmatched to any gene: 8. There are 14 residues in the CDR3. The CDR3 reads CASSTPAGDETQYF. The CDR3 DNA is TGTGCCAGCAGCACCCCGGCGGGGGACGAGACCCAGTACTTC.

This clone was counted a single time. The rearrangement links TRBV10-3 to TRBJ2-7, with 8 bases aligning to TRBD1. The ends lost 8 bases at V and 0 bases at J; junction bases unmatched: 3. CDR1 is ENHRY, CDR2 SYGVKD, per germline. CDR3 length: 13 residues. The CDR3 spells CAIGGTGSYEQYF. The CDR3, as DNA: TGTGCCATCGGAGGGACAGGCTCCTACGAGCAGTACTTC.

The chain joins TRBV28 to TRBJ2-1; possibly TRBD1 for D (7 bases). Trimming cost V 4 bases and J 6 bases, with 19 bases left between them. From germline, CDR1 is MDHEN and CDR2 SYDVKM. This CDR3 has 16 amino acids. The DNA for the CDR3 is TGTGCCAGCAGTTCCGCCGGGCAGGGGGGTGGCAATGAGCAGTTCTTC. Translating gives CASSSAGQGGGNEQFF.